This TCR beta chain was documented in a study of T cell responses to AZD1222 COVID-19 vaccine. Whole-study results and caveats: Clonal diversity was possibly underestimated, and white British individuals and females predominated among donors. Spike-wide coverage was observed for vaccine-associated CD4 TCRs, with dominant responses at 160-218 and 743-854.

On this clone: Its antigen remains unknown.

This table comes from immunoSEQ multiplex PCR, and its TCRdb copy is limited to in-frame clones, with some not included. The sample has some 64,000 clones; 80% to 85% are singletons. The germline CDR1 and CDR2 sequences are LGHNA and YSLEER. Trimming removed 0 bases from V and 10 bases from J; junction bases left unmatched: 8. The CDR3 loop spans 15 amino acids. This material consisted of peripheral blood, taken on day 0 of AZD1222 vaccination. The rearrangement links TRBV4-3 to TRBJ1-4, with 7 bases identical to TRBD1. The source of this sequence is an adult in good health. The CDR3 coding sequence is TGCGCCAGCAGCCAAGATCGAGGGGGCGCAGGAAAACTGTTTTTT. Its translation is CASSQDRGGAGKLFF.